A selection of T cell receptor beta chains follows, all from one sample in a study of blood T cell repertoires in COVID-19. The method was immunoSEQ multiplex PCR; TCRdb's version includes in-frame clones alone and lacks a portion of them. The sample contains about 170,000 clones, about 85% of which appear only once. The source material was peripheral blood. The receptors stem from a man at least 80 years old with COVID-19, enrolled during active disease. CDR3s include the opening cysteine and the closing phenylalanine or tryptophan. Each record gives: V gene, D gene, J gene, clone size, CDR3 length, CDR3 DNA, CDR3 protein. D genes are given only for firm matches. A row's size may be missing; if present it is once, few, many or a size class.

>TRBV6-2/TRBV6-3|NA|TRBJ1-2|NA|14
TGTGCCAGCAGTTTGGGGGGGGTCTTCTATGGCTACACCTTC
CASSLGGVFYGYTF
>TRBV5-6|TRBD1|TRBJ2-1|NA|17
TGTGCCAGCATCCTTCCGGGACAGGGGGCCTCATACAATGAGCAGTTCTTC
CASILPGQGASYNEQFF
>TRBV5-1|TRBD1|TRBJ1-3|NA|16
TGCGCCAGCAGCTCTCTACAGGGGCCGGCTGGAAACACCATATATTTT
CASSSLQGPAGNTIYF
>TRBV6-6|NA|TRBJ2-3|NA|14
TGTGCCAGCCTTGGCAGGCGGGACTCAGATACGCAGTATTTT
CASLGRRDSDTQYF
>TRBV3-1/TRBV3-2|TRBD1|TRBJ2-1|NA|14
TGTGCCAGCAGTGAGTCCGGGACAGCAAGAAAGCAGTTCTTC
CASSESGTARKQFF
>TRBV6-4|NA|TRBJ1-5|few|20
TGTGCCAGCAGTGATTTGAGTACAGGGACGATATATTATAGCAATCAGCCCCAGCATTTT
CASSDLSTGTIYYSNQPQHF
>TRBV15|NA|TRBJ2-6|NA|22
TGTGCCACCAGCAGAGAGACGGCGGGGAGGCCCGAGGGGTGGTCTGGGGCCAACGTCCTGACTTTC
CATSRETAGRPEGWSGANVLTF
>TRBV28|TRBD1|TRBJ1-5|once|15
TGTGCCAGCAGTTTAGTGACAGGGTTCGGGCAGCCCCAGCATTTT
CASSLVTGFGQPQHF
>TRBV4-2|NA|TRBJ2-7|NA|17
TGTGCCAGCAGCCGCTCGTCTGGGGCAGGGCTTTCCTACGAGCAGTACTTC
CASSRSSGAGLSYEQYF
>TRBV10-3|TRBD2|TRBJ2-3|NA|14
TGTGCCATCAGGGCTAGCGGGCGCACAGATACGCAGTATTTT
CAIRASGRTDTQYF
>TRBV5-1|TRBD2|TRBJ2-7|NA|11
TGCGCCAGCAGCTTGGGCGGGAGGCAGTACTTC
CASSLGGRQYF
>TRBV7-2|NA|TRBJ2-3|NA|14
TGTGCCAGCAGCCAACAGGGAGGACAGGTTACGCAGTATTTT
CASSQQGGQVTQYF
>TRBV6-2/TRBV6-3|NA|TRBJ2-4|NA|17
TGTGCCAGCAGTTACTCACTTTTTGACTATCGGGAAAACATTCAGTACTTC
CASSYSLFDYRENIQYF
>TRBV5-1|NA|TRBJ1-3|NA|15
TGCGCCAGCAGCCCCAGGACAGTTTCTGGAAACACCATATATTTT
CASSPRTVSGNTIYF
>TRBV18|TRBD1|TRBJ1-3|few|16
TGTGCCAGCTCACCAGACAGGGTTTTCTCTGGAAACACCATATATTTT
CASSPDRVFSGNTIYF
>TRBV18|NA|TRBJ2-3|few|13
TGTGCCTGCTCGTTCACTACGATAGATACGCAGTATTTT
CACSFTTIDTQYF
>TRBV5-1|NA|TRBJ2-7|NA|15
TGCGCCAGCAGCATGGGACACCAAAACTCCTACGAGCAGTACTTC
CASSMGHQNSYEQYF
>TRBV5-1|TRBD1|TRBJ2-5|NA|15
TGCGCCAGCAGCGACCTGACAGGGTCCCAAGAGACCCAGTACTTC
CASSDLTGSQETQYF
>TRBV19|TRBD1|TRBJ1-1|NA|14
TGTGCCAGTACCCCGGGACAGGTAAACACTGAAGCTTTCTTT
CASTPGQVNTEAFF
>TRBV18|TRBD1|TRBJ1-1|NA|14
TGTGCCAGCTCACCACGAGAGGGGGCCACTGAAGCTTTCTTT
CASSPREGATEAFF
>TRBV2|NA|TRBJ1-4|once|14
TGTGCCAGCACCTGGGCCGCCGGGGTGGAAAAACTGTTTTTT
CASTWAAGVEKLFF
>TRBV27|NA|TRBJ1-6|NA|16
TGTGCCAGCAGTTTAGAATACAGGAATATGAATTCACCCCTCCACTTT
CASSLEYRNMNSPLHF
>TRBV6-5|TRBD1|TRBJ1-5|once|15
TGTGCCAGCAGTTACTCTGTGGGACAGGGTGAGCCCCAGCATTTT
CASSYSVGQGEPQHF
>TRBV6-6|NA|TRBJ1-4|NA|17
TGTGCCAGCAGTCGAGGAGGTGGTGCCGCAACTAATGAAAAACTGTTTTTT
CASSRGGGAATNEKLFF
>TRBV20-1|NA|TRBJ1-4|NA|15
TGCAGTGCTAGTTACTCGGGGGGAACTAATGAAAAACTGTTTTTT
CSASYSGGTNEKLFF
>TRBV7-2|NA|TRBJ2-7|NA|14
TGTGCCAGCAGCTTTCCAGGGTTCTCCTACGAGCAGTACTTC
CASSFPGFSYEQYF